This T cell receptor beta chain is from a study of blood T cell repertoires in COVID-19. Per the original data handling: Reference gene primer amplification yielded estimated nucleated cell counts. Here immunoSEQ multiplex PCR was the method, and the copy in TCRdb shows in-frame clones only, minus some. D and trimming come from the DNA, and the V and J calls and clone size come from that table. The sample consists of under 200,000 clones, roughly 86% of them appearing once. V was cut by 1 base and J by 1 base, with 11 bases left in between. Germline-derived CDR1 and CDR2 are SNHLY and FYNNEI. The CDR3 consists of 15 residues.

The sample consisted of peripheral blood. The chain employs TRBV2 and TRBJ2-7; D is ambiguous. This clonotype originated in a man between 65 and 85 years old with acute or convalescent COVID-19. The chain's CDR3 is CASSEGFAGSYEQYF. The CDR3 DNA reads TGTGCCAGCAGTGAAGGGTTTGCCGGGTCCTACGAGCAGTACTTC.